The source of this TCR beta chain is a study of CD8+ T cells in alopecia areata. At the level of the study: A 6-month period off drug followed tofacitinib, which lasted 6 to 18 months.

This CDR3 has 14 amino acids. V was trimmed by 1 base and J by 2 bases, leaving 7 bases between them. Germline V gene data show CDR1 as SGHVS and CDR2 as FNYEAQ. Study outcomes and limitations: Lesional scalp, notably in alopecia totalis/universalis, had clonality above that of normal scalp.

About this clone: Its antigen is as yet unknown.

cDNA reverse transcribed from extracted RNA served as the sequencing template. Clones were sequenced by immunoSEQ multiplex PCR, and TCRdb holds only the in-frame ones, with some missing. The sample yields 100,000 to 150,000 clones, over 50% seen once. The gene calls are TRBV7-6 and TRBJ2-3; maybe TRBD2 (5 bases). This receptor was taken from a human donor with alopecia areata. The specimen was CD4+ T cells sorted from blood, collected at week 0. The CDR3 region is CASSLGGVTDTQYF. CDR3 DNA: TGTGCCAGCAGCTTAGGGGGAGTCACAGATACGCAGTATTTT.